This T cell receptor beta chain was captured by sequencing in a study of long-term antiretroviral therapy in people with HIV. Study-level findings and limits: An increase in diversity followed ART, yet levels stayed below transplant donor controls.

With survey level as its setting, the immunoSEQ assay was v3.0. Assay used: immunoSEQ multiplex PCR; TCRdb lists only in-frame clones, some missing. The sample gives some 20,000 clones, roughly 86% of which show up once; 8% to 11% is in the top ten. This CDR3 has 14 residues. The J segment lost 8 bases and the V segment lost 7 bases, leaving 9 bases of the junction unmatched. Germline lookup yields CDR1 MNHEY and CDR2 SVGAGI. About this clone: Its specificity is unknown.

This TCR was recovered from a man in his forties with HIV. Sample: unsorted PBMCs, taken 0.5 years after starting antiretroviral therapy. The chain uses TRBV6-5 and TRBJ1-4, with TRBD1 identical over 8 bases. Here the CDR3 DNA reads TGTGCCAGCAAGGTCCAACAGGGGGGCGAAAAACTGTTTTTT. Its translation is CASKVQQGGEKLFF.